Described below is a single TCR beta chain sequence and its context. There is no known antigen for this receptor. No base quality values were provided; no much bigger clone lies one nucleotide off. The data stem from a study of T cell changes during pregnancy in multiple sclerosis (dated by TCRdb to the late 2010s). At the level of the whole study: Changes in the T cell repertoire over the course of pregnancy were examined in this study in women with multiple sclerosis.

Libraries were made using the immunoSEQ multiplex PCR assay. The table was pulled from immuneACCESS by TCRdb, which kept in-frame rearrangements only. Such tables lose some clones; where checked, under half of the loss comes from unresolved V genes, and the rest has no known cause. Across this sample there are around 71,000 clones, with about 91% seen only once. The ten largest clones represent roughly 1.6% of the sample. V ends up 4 bases short and J 8 bases short, with an unmatched junction base count of 10. Reading the germline V gene gives CDR1 MNHNS and CDR2 SASEGT. The CDR3 holds 15 amino acids from the cysteine to the phenylalanine. The sequence is cut down to CDR3 DNA, 45 bases in frame from base 1.

The sequence links TRBV6-1 to TRBJ2-1; a stretch of 8 junction bases matches TRBD2. The sample in question was peripheral blood, obtained after pregnancy. The receptor was derived from a female donor with multiple sclerosis, enrolled in a pregnancy study. This receptor carries the CDR3 CASSGEREMVDEQFF. The DNA reads as follows: TGTGCCAGCAGTGGAGAGCGGGAGATGGTGGATGAGCAGTTCTTC.